The clone carrying this T cell receptor beta chain was picked up many times. The data were obtained in a study of T-cell reconstitution after alpha-beta-depleted transplantation in children. Unique molecular identifiers tagged the TCRbeta library. TCRdb fed the PCR reads into MiXCR, producing one record per CDR3 protein. The sample lists around 410,000 distinct CDR3 sequences; under 13% were seen once. Trimming cost V 7 bases and J 2 bases; bases outside gene matches: 1. CDR3 length: 12 residues. Germline lookup yields CDR1 SEHNR and CDR2 FQNEAQ (reference sequence). This specimen consisted of PBMCs from the stem cell graft donor, obtained from the stem cell graft. The rearrangement joins TRBV7-9 to TRBJ1-2, with 7 bases fitting TRBD1. The clonotype originates from a human donor who donated a stem cell graft to a child with acute myeloid leukemia. Here the CDR3 reads CASKTGNYGYTF. The DNA for the CDR3 is TGTGCCAGCAAGACAGGGAACTATGGCTACACCTTC.